This passage covers 21 T cell receptor beta chains from one sample sequenced in a study of regulatory T cells in long-lasting Graves disease. Construction of the TCR beta libraries employed iRepertoire HTBI primers in conjunction with Arm-PCR of CDR3 regions. TCRdb ran MiXCR on the multiplex PCR reads and lists one entry per CDR3 protein. The data hold roughly 410,000 distinct CDR3 sequences, with 14% to 15% observed a single time. Time point in this sample: newly diagnosed GD, antithyroid drugs for less than 3 months. Construction of the TCR library relied on RNA isolated from PBMCs. Another study also made use of these data, one on T cells in Graves' hyperthyroidism and ophthalmopathy.

The sample consisted of peripheral blood mononuclear cells (PBMCs), taken at new diagnosis, from a patient treated with antithyroid drugs. The receptors derive from a middle-aged woman with Graves disease.

This clonotype showed up many times. The chain combines TRBV7-9 with TRBJ2-7; the D is unclear. The V gene lost 5 bases and the J gene lost 3 bases, with 14 bases spanning the gap. The CDR3 runs 14 residues. Germline assignment: CDR1 SEHNR and CDR2 FQNEAQ (reference sequence). The CDR3 nucleotides are TGTGCCAGCAGCCTACCCGACTCAGACTACGAGCAGTACTTC. Protein product: CASSLPDSDYEQYF.

This clonotype showed up many times. In DNA, the CDR3 is TGTGCCAGCATCGGATTAGCAGCACAAGAGACCCAGTACTTC. Translating gives CASIGLAAQETQYF. The chain uses TRBV6-1 and TRBJ2-5, with D uncertain. The V gene lost 7 bases and the J gene lost 2 bases, with 14 bases spanning the gap. The CDR3 totals 14 residues. Germline CDR1 MNHNS, CDR2 SASEGT.

Ten or more counts support this clonotype. This chain connects TRBV18 to TRBJ1-5; TRBD1 aligns across 7 bases. The CDR3 loop spans 13 amino acids. Germline V CDR1 and CDR2: KGHSH, LQKENI. V lost 8 bases and J lost 6; bases outside the gene matches: 7. CDR3 nucleotide sequence: TGTGCCAGCGCCACAGGGGACGTTCAGCCCCAGCATTTT. Its protein product is CASATGDVQPQHF. The complete variable domain, with remaining parts taken from reference TRBV18 and TRBJ1-5, reads NAGVMQNPRHLVRRRGQEARLRCSPMKGHSHVYWYRQLPEEGLKFMVYLQKENIIDESGMPKERFSAEFPKEGPSILRIQQVVRGDSAAYFCASATGDVQPQHFGDGTRLSIL.

This clonotype occurred a few times. The chain is built from TRBV4-1 and TRBJ2-3, with D possibly matching TRBD1 (5 bases). This CDR3 is 15 amino acids long. V gave up 2 bases and J gave up 3 bases, with 12 bases separating them. CDR1 and CDR2 (germline): MGHRA, YSYEKL. CDR3 sequence (DNA): TGCGCCAGCAGCCAATGGGGCAGAACAACAGATACGCAGTATTTT. Translated, it gives CASSQWGRTTDTQYF.

This clonotype was counted many times. The V call is TRBV7-8, the J call TRBJ1-2, with D maybe TRBD1 (5 bases). The CDR3 is 15 amino acids. Germline CDR1 is SGHVS and CDR2 is FQNEAQ. Trimming pared 2 bases from V and 2 bases from J, leaving 12 bases between. The CDR3 is CASSLSGGGNYGYTF. CDR3 sequence (DNA): TGTGCCAGCAGCTTAAGCGGGGGGGGGAACTATGGCTACACCTTC.

The sample holds a few counts of this clonotype. The chain employs TRBV19 and TRBJ1-2, with D unresolved. The CDR3 totals 15 residues. Looked up from germline, CDR1 is LNHDA and CDR2 is SQIVND (reference sequence). The V and J ends lost 5 bases and 6 bases respectively, with 19 bases between them. CDR3 residues: CASSLSGGSQHGYTF. Here the CDR3 DNA reads TGTGCCAGTAGTCTATCAGGAGGCAGCCAGCATGGCTACACCTTC.

The V call is TRBV5-6, the J call TRBJ2-7, with 8 bases that match TRBD1. The CDR3 sequence is 16 residues long. Germline trimming cut 1 base from V and 5 bases from J; bases unmatched to any gene: 11. Germline CDR1 and CDR2: SGHDT and YYEEEE. CDR3 amino acids: CASSLFRRTGIDEQYF. DNA for the CDR3: TGTGCCAGCAGCTTGTTCCGCAGGACAGGGATCGACGAGCAGTACTTC.

The chain employs TRBV29-1 and TRBJ1-1; 7 positions match TRBD1. This CDR3 contains 12 residues. V lost 7 bases to trimming and J lost 4 bases; unmatched junction nucleotides: 6. CDR1 is SQVTM and CDR2 is ANQGSEA in the germline V gene. The CDR3 DNA is TGCAGCGCAGTGCAGGGGGGCACTGAAGCTTTCTTT. Protein sequence: CSAVQGGTEAFF.

In its sample, this clonotype was seen many times. The chain carries TRBV10-3 and TRBJ2-1; D ambiguous. Trimming left V 5 bases short and J 3 bases short, with 5 bases between. This CDR3 is 12 amino acids long. CDR1 and CDR2 from the germline V gene are ENHRY and SYGVKD. CDR3 DNA: TGTGCCATCAGTCCCGTCTACAATGAGCAGTTCTTC. Amino acid sequence: CAISPVYNEQFF.

The table lists this clonotype with many counts. The chain links TRBV2 to TRBJ1-1; tentatively, D is TRBD1 (6 bases). Trimming removed 5 bases at V and 1 base at J, with 11 bases between. CDR1 is SNHLY, CDR2 FYNNEI, per germline. This CDR3 is 14 amino acids long. The CDR3 loop reads CASSWTEGNTEAFF. DNA for the CDR3: TGTGCCAGCAGTTGGACAGAGGGGAACACTGAAGCTTTCTTT.

This clonotype was counted at least ten times. The V and J genes are TRBV7-9 and TRBJ2-1; TRBD2 is a possible D gene (6 bases). Germline CDR1 SEHNR, CDR2 FQNEAQ (reference sequence). Deletions cut 8 bases from V and 4 bases from J, with 15 bases between. CDR3 size: 14 residues. The CDR3 coding sequence is TGTGCCAGCTTACCCTTGGAGGGTTACAATGAGCAGTTCTTC. Protein sequence: CASLPLEGYNEQFF.

This clonotype was seen repeatedly, ten times or more. The V and J genes are TRBV29-1 and TRBJ2-3, with 8 bases lining up with TRBD2. The CDR3 has 15 amino acids. Germline CDR1 and CDR2: SQVTM and ANQGSEA. V dropped 5 bases and J dropped 3; count of bases not matched to a gene: 10. CDR3: CSVIPGTRDTDTQYF. In nucleotides, the CDR3 is TGCAGCGTTATCCCCGGGACTAGAGATACAGATACGCAGTATTTT.

This clonotype has ten or more counts. The J gene is TRBJ2-1, the V gene TRBV28, with D unclear. V shed 6 bases and J shed 5 bases, with 14 bases lying between them. Germline values: CDR1 MDHEN, CDR2 SYDVKM. The CDR3 extends over 14 amino acids. CDR3 amino acids: CASRIEGGNNEQFF. CDR3 DNA: TGTGCCAGCAGAATCGAAGGCGGAAACAATGAGCAGTTCTTC. Combining the CDR3 with reference TRBV28 and TRBJ2-1 gives the whole variable domain DVKVTQSSRYLVKRTGEKVFLECVQDMDHENMFWYRQDPGLGLRLIYFSYDVKMKEKGDIPEGYSVSREKKERFSLILESASTNQTSMYLCASRIEGGNNEQFFGPGTRLTVL.

This clonotype was counted many times. This rearrangement joins TRBV10-2 to TRBJ2-2, with D unresolved. This CDR3 region has 14 residues. The germline V gene has CDR1 WSHSY and CDR2 SAAADI. V lost 6 bases, J lost 0 bases, and 8 bases lay in between. For the CDR3, the DNA is TGCGCCAGCAGGGACGGTCCGAACACCGGGGAGCTGTTTTTT. It encodes CASRDGPNTGELFF.

As for this clonotype: This may arise from a read error, as a much more abundant clone is one base away. The rearrangement uses TRBV20-1 and TRBJ2-3; TRBD2 matches at 12 bases. The CDR3 contains 16 residues. J gave up 8 bases and V 1 base, and 10 bases lay outside the gene matches. CDR1 is DFQATT and CDR2 is SNEGSKA in the germline V gene (reference sequence). CDR3 coding DNA: TGCAGTGCTAGAGGGATGACTAGCGGGAGTGGGCGTACGCAGTATTTT. Protein: CSARGMTSGSGRTQYF.

This clonotype was observed many times. The rearrangement uses TRBV19 and TRBJ2-1; TRBD1 might be the D (6 bases). This CDR3 region has 14 residues. Germline V gene lookup returns CDR1 LNHDA and CDR2 SQIVND (reference sequence). V lost 3 bases and J 7 bases, leaving 13 bases between the germline ends. The CDR3 sequence is CASSIGNRVNEQFF. The CDR3 DNA follows: TGTGCCAGTAGTATCGGGAACAGGGTAAATGAGCAGTTCTTC.

This clonotype was counted many times. This chain links TRBV28 with TRBJ2-1; 13 nucleotides line up with TRBD2. The CDR3 spans 15 residues. V lost 8 bases and J lost 7; bases outside the gene matches: 8. The germline V gene has CDR1 MDHEN and CDR2 SYDVKM. For the CDR3, the DNA is TGTGCCAGCGGAGAATGGACTAGCGGGAGAAATGAGCAGTTCTTC. This gives the protein CASGEWTSGRNEQFF. Full variable domain (missing parts from reference TRBV28 and TRBJ2-1): DVKVTQSSRYLVKRTGEKVFLECVQDMDHENMFWYRQDPGLGLRLIYFSYDVKMKEKGDIPEGYSVSREKKERFSLILESASTNQTSMYLCASGEWTSGRNEQFFGPGTRLTVL.

This clonotype was detected many times. The V and J genes are TRBV2 and TRBJ2-1; 12 nucleotides agree with TRBD2. Unmatched junction bases numbered 11, after V lost 8 bases and J lost 0 bases. This CDR3 has 18 amino acids. CDR1 is SNHLY, CDR2 FYNNEI, per germline. This CDR3 reads CASGGRGLAGHSYNEQFF. The CDR3 DNA reads as TGTGCCAGCGGGGGGCGGGGACTAGCGGGCCACTCCTACAATGAGCAGTTCTTC.

The genes are TRBV10-3 and TRBJ1-1, with TRBD1 identical over 7 bases. V trimming: 2 bases; J trimming: 9 bases; junction bases outside the gene matches: 6. This CDR3 spans 13 amino acids. The germline V gene has CDR1 ENHRY and CDR2 SYGVKD. The CDR3: CAISEGTDWQAFF. Here the CDR3 DNA reads TGTGCCATCAGTGAGGGGACAGACTGGCAAGCTTTCTTT.

This clonotype has more than one count but fewer than ten. Since a much larger clone is just one base distant, this may be a read error. V and J are TRBV7-2 and TRBJ2-3; D call uncertain. V gave up 3 bases and J gave up 0 bases, with 10 bases separating them. The CDR3 is 15 amino acids. Germline values: CDR1 SGHTA, CDR2 FQGNSA. The CDR3 is CASSFQAPSTDTQYF. Here the CDR3 DNA reads TGTGCCAGCAGCTTTCAGGCCCCTAGCACAGATACGCAGTATTTT.

This chain uses TRBV24-1 with TRBJ2-2; D is perhaps TRBD2 (6 bases). The germline CDR1 and CDR2 sequences are KGHDR and SFDVKD. The CDR3 extends over 17 amino acids. V lost 7 bases to trimming and J lost 2 bases, with 19 bases between them. CDR3 in DNA: TGTGCCACCAGCGATGGGTTAGCGGAACCTAACACCGGGGAGCTGTTTTTT. Amino acid sequence: CATSDGLAEPNTGELFF.